These 32 T cell receptor beta chains came from one sample sequenced in a study of T cells in Graves' hyperthyroidism and ophthalmopathy. RNA transcripts were the template for amplifying TCR beta CDR3 regions. Using the HTBI primer set, a first-round RT-PCR was run on the TCR CDR3. TCRdb passed the multiplex PCR reads through MiXCR, listing each CDR3 protein once. The table has fewer than 800,000 distinct CDR3 sequences, about 15% seen once. Sequencing input: blood. All receptors come from a man aged 18 to 35 with Graves' hyperthyroidism.

V usage is TRBV4-1 and J usage is TRBJ2-1; 15 nucleotides line up with TRBD2. The CDR3 has 19 amino acids. Trimming cost V 4 bases and J 10 bases; bases outside gene matches: 17. Germline assignment: CDR1 MGHRA and CDR2 YSYEKL. The CDR3 bases are TGCGCCAGCAGCCCAGGACTAGCGGGAGGGCTACCCTACAATGCGGAGCAGTTCTTC. The encoded protein is CASSPGLAGGLPYNAEQFF.

This clonotype has just a few counts. The chain uses TRBV30 and TRBJ1-5; D perhaps matches TRBD1 (5 bases). Trimming left V 2 bases short and J 3 bases short, with 14 bases between. The CDR3 sequence is 15 residues long. Per the germline V gene, CDR1 is GTSNPN and CDR2 is SVGIG (reference sequence). CDR3 amino acids: CAWSHRDSPNQPQHF. DNA of the CDR3: TGTGCCTGGAGTCATCGGGACTCCCCCAATCAGCCCCAGCATTTT. Filled out from reference TRBV30 and TRBJ1-5, the complete variable domain reads SQTIHQWPATLVQPVGSPLSLECTVEGTSNPNLYWYRQAAGRGLQLLFYSVGIGQISSEVPQNLSASRPQDRQFILSSKKLLLSDSGFYLCAWSHRDSPNQPQHFGDGTRLSIL.

In this sample, this clonotype turned up many times. The chain couples TRBV6-2 or TRBV6-3 to TRBJ1-1, with 8 bases that match TRBD1. Germline V gene lookup returns CDR1 MNHEY and CDR2 SVGEGT. V dropped 4 bases and J dropped 5; count of bases not matched to a gene: 6. This CDR3 has 14 residues. The DNA of the CDR3 is TGTGCCAGCAGTTTCCACAGGGGGAGGACTGAAGCTTTCTTT. Protein product: CASSFHRGRTEAFF.

This clonotype has only a few counts. V is TRBV20-1 and J is TRBJ2-7, with 13 bases fitting TRBD2. CDR1 is DFQATT, CDR2 SNEGSKA, per germline (reference sequence). This CDR3 region has 18 residues. V lost 1 base and J lost 4; bases outside the gene matches: 13. CDR3 amino acids: CSARVSGLAGDSWYEQYF. DNA of the CDR3: TGCAGTGCTAGAGTCTCCGGACTAGCGGGAGATTCGTGGTACGAGCAGTACTTC.

The chain joins TRBV15 to TRBJ1-5; a weak D match, TRBD1 (6 bases). CDR1 is LNHNV, CDR2 YYDKDF, per germline (reference sequence). The CDR3 sequence is 16 residues long. Trimming shortened V by 5 bases and J by 4 bases, and 18 bases separated the two germline ends. Written as DNA, the CDR3 is TGTGCCACCAGCCCTTCCGGACAGAGGCAAAATCAGCCCCAGCATTTT. Its translation is CATSPSGQRQNQPQHF.

This chain joins TRBV27 and TRBJ2-3; 7 positions match TRBD2. The length of the CDR3 is 15 residues. The V segment lost 6 bases and the J segment 2 bases; nucleotides outside the gene matches: 8. Germline V gene lookup returns CDR1 MNHEY and CDR2 SMNVEV (reference sequence). Written as DNA, the CDR3 is TGTGCCAGCAGCTCAGGGACTACCTACACAGATACGCAGTATTTT. Amino acids: CASSSGTTYTDTQYF.

This clonotype was counted many times. The CDR3 is CASKGGSSYEQYF. CDR3 DNA sequence: TGTGCCAGCAAGGGGGGGTCCTCATACGAGCAGTACTTC. This chain connects TRBV28 to TRBJ2-7; D possibly corresponds to TRBD2 (7 bases). The CDR3 runs to 13 residues. Germline lookup yields CDR1 MDHEN and CDR2 SYDVKM. Trimming pared 7 bases from V and 4 bases from J, leaving 14 bases between.

This clonotype was observed at least ten times. The genes are TRBV28 and TRBJ2-5; the D gene is possibly TRBD2 (6 bases). Per germline, CDR1 MDHEN and CDR2 SYDVKM. The CDR3 has 16 residues. V gave up 10 bases and J gave up 0 bases, with 21 bases separating them. The CDR3 DNA is TGTGCCATCTCCCCCGGGACTCTGTTGTACCAAGAGACCCAGTACTTC. Protein sequence: CAISPGTLLYQETQYF.

The chain is built from TRBV2 and TRBJ2-1, with 12 bases aligning to TRBD2. This CDR3 spans 15 amino acids. V shed 7 bases and J 9 bases; nucleotides not matched to a gene: 10. Germline CDR1 SNHLY, CDR2 FYNNEI. The DNA of the CDR3 is TGTGCCAGCAACGATAGGACTAGCGGGATAAGTGAGCAGTTCTTC. Translation: CASNDRTSGISEQFF. Looking up the rest from reference TRBV2 and TRBJ2-1 gives the full variable domain: EPEVTQTPSHQVTQMGQEVILRCVPISNHLYFYWYRQILGQKVEFLVSFYNNEISEKSEIFDDQFSVERPDGSNFTLKIRSTKLEDSAMYFCASNDRTSGISEQFFGPGTRLTVL.

The table lists this clonotype with many counts. The chain employs TRBV28 and TRBJ2-7; D is perhaps TRBD2 (6 bases). CDR3 length equals 19 residues. The V end lost 6 bases, the J end lost 4 bases, and 31 bases lay between the germline ends. In germline, CDR1 is MDHEN, CDR2 SYDVKM. CDR3 sequence (DNA): TGTGCCAGCAGACCGACAGACCCCCAGGAGGGAGAGGCCTTGTACGAGCAGTACTTC. Protein product: CASRPTDPQEGEALYEQYF.

The chain joins TRBV9 to TRBJ2-3; D may be TRBD1 (6 bases). Per germline, CDR1 SGDLS and CDR2 YYNGEE. CDR3 length equals 14 residues. Trimming stripped 3 bases from V and 1 base from J, with 9 bases between. The CDR3 sequence is CASSATGRTDTQYF. The CDR3 DNA follows: TGTGCCAGCAGCGCGACAGGCCGCACAGATACGCAGTATTTT.

Only a few counts were recorded for this clonotype. The genes are TRBV5-1 and TRBJ1-1; a possible D gene is TRBD1 (6 bases). The CDR3 is 16 residues long. Germline assignment: CDR1 SGHRS and CDR2 YFSETQ. V dropped 10 bases and J dropped 0 bases, with 22 bases sitting between them. The CDR3 reads CACRAGAEGVNTEAFF. CDR3 nucleotide sequence: TGCGCCTGCCGCGCAGGGGCGGAGGGAGTGAACACTGAAGCTTTCTTT.

V gene TRBV19 combines with J gene TRBJ2-5; D uncertain. This CDR3 region has 11 residues. V lost 9 bases and J 5 bases, leaving 10 bases between the germline ends. Germline CDR1 reads LNHDA; CDR2 reads SQIVND (reference sequence). This CDR3 is CASAAGETQYF. CDR3 DNA sequence: TGTGCCAGCGCCGCCGGGGAGACCCAGTACTTC.

In this sample, this clonotype turned up many times. The chain recombines TRBV19 with TRBJ1-1; D may be TRBD1 (6 bases). This CDR3 has 13 residues. V was clipped by 9 bases and J by 0 bases, with 11 bases between them. Germline CDR1 LNHDA, CDR2 SQIVND (reference sequence). CDR3: CASSDSMNTEAFF. In DNA, the CDR3 is TGTGCCAGCTCGGACAGCATGAACACTGAAGCTTTCTTT.

This clonotype was observed a handful of times. The chain couples TRBV19 to TRBJ2-1; D ambiguous. The germline V and J ends were trimmed by 2 bases and 7 bases, with 6 bases remaining between them. The CDR3 has 12 residues. Germline loops: CDR1 LNHDA, CDR2 SQIVND (reference sequence). The CDR3: CASSISRNEQFF. In DNA form, the CDR3 reads TGTGCCAGTAGTATATCCAGGAATGAGCAGTTCTTC.

This clonotype was detected ten times or more. The V gene is TRBV28, the J gene TRBJ2-1; D is uncertain. The CDR3 has 14 residues. Germline-derived CDR1 and CDR2 are MDHEN and SYDVKM. The germline V and J ends were trimmed by 7 bases and 9 bases, with 19 bases remaining between them. The CDR3 DNA follows: TGTGCCAGCACTGGGTCTAGGCATGGCGGTGAGCAGTTCTTC. Translation gives CASTGSRHGGEQFF.

In this sample, this clonotype turned up many times. The chain joins TRBV27 to TRBJ2-5; 10 bases fit TRBD2. The CDR3 loop spans 15 amino acids. The germline CDR1 and CDR2 sequences are MNHEY and SMNVEV (reference sequence). J was trimmed by 5 bases and V by 6 bases; bases with no gene match: 9. The CDR3 reads CASRSSGRARETQYF. For the CDR3, the DNA is TGTGCCAGCAGATCCAGCGGGAGGGCCCGGGAGACCCAGTACTTC.

The chain carries TRBV20-1 and TRBJ1-5; 7 nucleotides align to TRBD1. The CDR3 sequence is 14 residues long. The V gene's germline CDR1 is DFQATT and CDR2 SNEGSKA (reference sequence). Trimming cost V 6 bases and J 0 bases; bases outside gene matches: 5. In DNA form, the CDR3 reads TGCAGTGCAAACCACAGGGGTAGCAATCAGCCCCAGCATTTT. Its translation is CSANHRGSNQPQHF.

This clonotype was counted many times. V and J are TRBV6-2 or TRBV6-3 and TRBJ2-7, with D maybe TRBD2 (6 bases). Trimming removed 2 bases from V and 4 bases from J, with 12 bases in between. Germline CDR1 MNHEY, CDR2 SVGEGT. This CDR3 has 14 residues. The CDR3 is CASSYPGRPYEQYF. The CDR3, as DNA: TGTGCCAGCAGTTACCCTGGGAGGCCTTACGAGCAGTACTTC.

The genes are TRBV9 and TRBJ2-3; tentatively, D is TRBD2 (5 bases). CDR1 and CDR2 from the germline V gene are SGDLS and YYNGEE. The CDR3 has 19 residues. Trimming left V 0 bases short and J 0 bases short, with 20 bases between. In nucleotides, the CDR3 is TGTGCCAGCAGCGTAGGAGATGGCCTAGGCGGGTTTAGCACAGATACGCAGTATTTT. The encoded protein is CASSVGDGLGGFSTDTQYF. Combining the CDR3 with reference TRBV9 and TRBJ2-3 gives the whole variable domain DSGVTQTPKHLITATGQRVTLRCSPRSGDLSVYWYQQSLDQGLQFLIQYYNGEERAKGNILERFSAQQFPDLHSELNLSSLELGDSALYFCASSVGDGLGGFSTDTQYFGPGTRLTVL.

This clonotype has ten or more counts. The chain has TRBV2 and TRBJ1-1; D remains ambiguous. The germline V gene encodes CDR1 SNHLY and CDR2 FYNNEI. V gave up 3 bases and J gave up 5 bases, with 10 bases separating them. The CDR3 sequence is 13 residues long. CDR3 nucleotides: TGTGCCAGCAGTGATGAGGAGGGTACTGAAGCTTTCTTT. Encoded protein: CASSDEEGTEAFF.

The chain carries TRBV20-1 and TRBJ2-7, with D uncertain. The length of the CDR3 is 13 residues. Trimming stripped 3 bases from V and 2 bases from J, with 11 bases between. Germline CDR1 and CDR2: DFQATT and SNEGSKA (reference sequence). This chain's CDR3 is CSASALKPYEQYF. The CDR3 DNA reads as TGCAGTGCTAGCGCCCTGAAACCCTACGAGCAGTACTTC.

The chain carries TRBV20-1 and TRBJ2-1; 7 positions match TRBD2. The CDR3 spans 15 residues. Germline V gene sequence: CDR1 DFQATT, CDR2 SNEGSKA (reference sequence). The V and J ends lost 4 bases and 3 bases, in that order; junction bases with no gene match: 9. CDR3 protein: CSATSGLADYNEQFF. In nucleotides, the CDR3 is TGCAGTGCTACGTCCGGGCTAGCGGACTACAATGAGCAGTTCTTC.

This chain connects TRBV28 to TRBJ1-6; TRBD1 agrees at 10 bases. Germline V gene sequence: CDR1 MDHEN, CDR2 SYDVKM. Losses at the gene ends were 6 bases for V and 10 bases for J; bases not matched to a gene: 12. The CDR3 sequence is 16 residues long. CDR3 sequence (DNA): TGTGCCAGCAGGGCACCGGGACAGGGGACCAGATCACCCCTCCACTTT. This encodes CASRAPGQGTRSPLHF.

This clonotype was counted ten times or more. V usage is TRBV20-1 and J usage is TRBJ2-1; 11 nucleotides match TRBD2. The germline CDR1 and CDR2 sequences are DFQATT and SNEGSKA (reference sequence). J was trimmed by 8 bases and V by 8 bases; bases with no gene match: 8. This CDR3 is 13 amino acids long. The CDR3 DNA reads as TGCAGTCCCGTAGCGGGAGGGCTGGATGAGCAGTTCTTC. Translating gives CSPVAGGLDEQFF.

This chain links TRBV20-1 with TRBJ2-3; D is possibly TRBD2 (5 bases). The length of the CDR3 is 15 residues. V gave up 5 bases and J gave up 1 base, with 16 bases separating them. Germline V gives CDR1 DFQATT, CDR2 SNEGSKA (reference sequence). The CDR3 region has the DNA TGCAGTGCTGCCCCCACGAGGCGGGGCACAGATACGCAGTATTTT. Translation gives CSAAPTRRGTDTQYF.

This clonotype has ten or more counts. This chain connects TRBV6-1 to TRBJ2-7; no definite D call. This CDR3 is 11 amino acids long. The germline V gene encodes CDR1 MNHNS and CDR2 SASEGT. The V end lost 7 bases, the J end lost 4 bases, and 8 bases lay between the germline ends. CDR3 region: CASKDGYEQYF. The CDR3 nucleotides are TGTGCCAGCAAAGACGGGTACGAGCAGTACTTC.

The rearrangement links TRBV28 to TRBJ2-7; D gene ambiguous. The germline CDR1 and CDR2 sequences are MDHEN and SYDVKM. With 6 bases removed from V and 7 bases from J, the gap between germline ends came to 10 bases. This CDR3 region has 11 residues. The CDR3 spells CASSRVFEQYF. CDR3 coding DNA: TGTGCCAGCAGCCGCGTATTTGAGCAGTACTTC.

V gene TRBV5-6 combines with J gene TRBJ2-2, with D unresolved. Germline-derived CDR1 and CDR2 are SGHDT and YYEEEE. This CDR3 has 16 amino acids. Trimming removed 0 bases at V and 2 bases at J, with 11 bases between. The CDR3 DNA follows: TGTGCCAGCAGCTTGGTCAGAAACATAAACACCGGGGAGCTGTTTTTT. Amino acids: CASSLVRNINTGELFF.

The rearrangement joins TRBV20-1 to TRBJ2-5; TRBD2 aligns across 8 bases. The trim removed 5 bases at V and 2 bases at J, leaving 10 bases unmatched. The germline gives CDR1 DFQATT, CDR2 SNEGSKA (reference sequence). There are 15 residues in the CDR3. In DNA, the CDR3 is TGCAGTGCTGACTCAGCGGGAGAGGTGCAAGAGACCCAGTACTTC. This gives the protein CSADSAGEVQETQYF.

This clonotype has a handful of counts. The J gene is TRBJ2-5, the V gene TRBV3-1, with TRBD2 matching 7 bases. CDR1 and CDR2 (germline): LGHDT, YNNKEL (reference sequence). The CDR3 length is 15 residues. Trimming took 4 bases from V and 5 from J; bases not matched to a gene: 10. The CDR3 nucleotides read TGTGCCAGCAGCCCCCGGACTAGGATTTGGGAGACCCAGTACTTC. Protein product: CASSPRTRIWETQYF.

The chain carries TRBV4-2 and TRBJ2-7; 9 nucleotides match TRBD2. CDR1 is LGHNA, CDR2 YNFKEQ, per germline. The junction had 7 bases not matched to a gene; V was cut back by 3 bases and J by 4 bases. The CDR3 is 15 residues long. CDR3 residues: CASSQAPGLAYEQYF. The CDR3, as DNA: TGTGCCAGCAGCCAGGCCCCGGGACTAGCATACGAGCAGTACTTC.